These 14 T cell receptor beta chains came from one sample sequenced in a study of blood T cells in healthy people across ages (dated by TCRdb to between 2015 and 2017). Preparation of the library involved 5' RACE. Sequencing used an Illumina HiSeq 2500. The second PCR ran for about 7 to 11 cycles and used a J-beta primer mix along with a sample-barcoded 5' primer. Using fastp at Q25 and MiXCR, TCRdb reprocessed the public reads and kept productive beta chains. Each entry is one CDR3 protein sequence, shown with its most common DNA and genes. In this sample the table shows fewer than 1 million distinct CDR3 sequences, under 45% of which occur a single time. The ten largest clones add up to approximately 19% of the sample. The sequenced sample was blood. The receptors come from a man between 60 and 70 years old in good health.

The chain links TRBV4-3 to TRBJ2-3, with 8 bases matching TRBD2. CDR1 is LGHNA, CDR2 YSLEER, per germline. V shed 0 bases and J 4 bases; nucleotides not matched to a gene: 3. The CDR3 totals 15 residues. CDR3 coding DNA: TGCGCCAGCAGCCAAGAGGCGGGGGGCGCAGATACGCAGTATTTT. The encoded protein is CASSQEAGGADTQYF.

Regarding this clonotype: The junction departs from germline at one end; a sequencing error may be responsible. CDR3 sequence reads: CGARDQGAYEQYF. CDR3 nucleotides: TGCGGTGCTAGAGATCAGGGGGCCTACGAGCAGTACTTC. The chain joins TRBV20-1 to TRBJ2-7, with 7 positions matching TRBD1. The CDR3 is made up of 13 amino acids. Germline CDR1 DFQATT, CDR2 SNEGSKA (reference sequence).

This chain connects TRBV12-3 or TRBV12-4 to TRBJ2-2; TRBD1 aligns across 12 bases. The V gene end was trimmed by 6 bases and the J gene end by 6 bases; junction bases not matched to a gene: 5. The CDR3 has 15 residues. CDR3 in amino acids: CASSPRDRGPGELFF. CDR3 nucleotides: TGTGCCAGCAGCCCCCGGGACAGGGGGCCCGGGGAGCTGTTTTTT.

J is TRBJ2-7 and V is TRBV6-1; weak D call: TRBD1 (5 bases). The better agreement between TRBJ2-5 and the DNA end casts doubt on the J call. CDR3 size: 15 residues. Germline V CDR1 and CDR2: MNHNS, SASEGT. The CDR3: CASSGGHLIRETQYF. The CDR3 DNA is TGTGCCAGCAGTGGCGGACACCTGATTCGGGAGACCCAGTACTTC.

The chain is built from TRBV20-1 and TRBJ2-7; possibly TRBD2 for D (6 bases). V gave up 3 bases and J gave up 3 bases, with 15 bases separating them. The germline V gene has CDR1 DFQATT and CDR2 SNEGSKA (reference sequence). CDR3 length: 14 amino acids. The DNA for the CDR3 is TGCAGTGCTAGTGCGCCTTACGGGAGCTACGAGCAGTACTTC. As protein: CSASAPYGSYEQYF.

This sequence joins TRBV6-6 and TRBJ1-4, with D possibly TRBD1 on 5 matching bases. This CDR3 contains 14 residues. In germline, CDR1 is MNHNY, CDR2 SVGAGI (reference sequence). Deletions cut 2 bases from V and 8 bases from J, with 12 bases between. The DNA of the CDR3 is TGTGCCAGCAGTTACGGGGGAGTAGAAGAAAAACTGTTTTTT. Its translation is CASSYGGVEEKLFF.

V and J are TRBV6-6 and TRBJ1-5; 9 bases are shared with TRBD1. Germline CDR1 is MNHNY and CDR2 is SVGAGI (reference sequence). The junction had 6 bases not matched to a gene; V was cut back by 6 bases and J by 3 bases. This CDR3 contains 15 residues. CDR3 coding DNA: TGTGCCAGCAGCCCCAGGGACAGGGCCAATCAGCCCCAGCATTTT. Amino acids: CASSPRDRANQPQHF.

DNA for the CDR3: TGTGCCACCAGTGAGGCAGGGTATAGCAATCAGCCCCAGCATTTT. This encodes CATSEAGYSNQPQHF. The V gene is TRBV24-1, the J gene TRBJ1-5; D may be TRBD1 (5 bases). Per germline, CDR1 KGHDR and CDR2 SFDVKD. The CDR3 is 15 residues long. V lost 4 bases and J 0 bases, leaving 9 bases between the germline ends.

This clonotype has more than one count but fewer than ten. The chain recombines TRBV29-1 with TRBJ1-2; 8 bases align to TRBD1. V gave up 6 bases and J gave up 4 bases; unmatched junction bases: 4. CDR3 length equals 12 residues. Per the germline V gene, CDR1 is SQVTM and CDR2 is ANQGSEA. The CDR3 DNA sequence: TGCAGCGTCTCGGACAGGGCCTATGGCTACACCTTC. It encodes CSVSDRAYGYTF.

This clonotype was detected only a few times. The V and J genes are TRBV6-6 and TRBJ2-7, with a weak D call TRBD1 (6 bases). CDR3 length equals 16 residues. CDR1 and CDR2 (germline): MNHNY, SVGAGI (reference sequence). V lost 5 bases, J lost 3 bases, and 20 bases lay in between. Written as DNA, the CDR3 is TGTGCCAGCAGTCGTACGGCAGGGGTTCCCTACTACGAGCAGTACTTC. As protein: CASSRTAGVPYYEQYF.

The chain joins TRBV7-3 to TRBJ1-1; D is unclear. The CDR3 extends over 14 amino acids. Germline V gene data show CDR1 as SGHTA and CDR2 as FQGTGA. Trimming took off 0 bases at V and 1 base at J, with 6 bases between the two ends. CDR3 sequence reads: CASSLTSGNTEAFF. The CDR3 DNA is TGTGCCAGCAGCTTAACCTCCGGGAACACTGAAGCTTTCTTT.

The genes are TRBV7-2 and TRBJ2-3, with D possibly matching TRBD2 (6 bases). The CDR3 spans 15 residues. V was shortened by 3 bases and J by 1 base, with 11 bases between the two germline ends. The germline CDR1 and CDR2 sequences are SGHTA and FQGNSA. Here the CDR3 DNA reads TGTGCCAGCAGCTTCGGGGGATTTGGCACAGATACGCAGTATTTT. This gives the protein CASSFGGFGTDTQYF.

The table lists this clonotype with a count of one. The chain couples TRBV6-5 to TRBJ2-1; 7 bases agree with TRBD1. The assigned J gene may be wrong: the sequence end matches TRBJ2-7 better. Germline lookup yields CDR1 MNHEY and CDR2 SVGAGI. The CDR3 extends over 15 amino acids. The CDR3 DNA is TGTGCCAGCAGTGATGGGACAGACGAATACAATGAGCAGTACTTC. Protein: CASSDGTDEYNEQYF.

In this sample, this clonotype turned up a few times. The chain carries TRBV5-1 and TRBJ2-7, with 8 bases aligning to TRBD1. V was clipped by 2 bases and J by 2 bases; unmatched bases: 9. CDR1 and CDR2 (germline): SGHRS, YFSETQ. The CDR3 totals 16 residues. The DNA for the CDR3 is TGCGCCAGCAGCTTAAGTCCGGGACAGGTAGCCTACGAGCAGTACTTC. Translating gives CASSLSPGQVAYEQYF.